These T cell receptor beta chains were read from a single sample in a study of post-analysis software for immune sequencing data. TCRdb re-analysed the PCR reads in MiXCR, keeping a single row per CDR3 protein. Among 600,000 to 700,000 distinct CDR3 sequences listed, more than 50% were seen once. Sequencing was carried out using blood. These receptors came from a girl aged 2 to 10 with multiple sclerosis. Both conserved end residues are part of each CDR3. D genes are given only for firm matches. The size of a clone is reported for some rows only, either as once, few or many, or as a class for expanded clones.

abundance: .; v_gene: TRBV29-1; j_gene: TRBJ2-3; d_gene: .; CDR3nt: TGCAGCGGCCGCACAGATACGCAGTATTTT; CDR3aa: CSGRTDTQYF
abundance: .; v_gene: TRBV6-5; j_gene: TRBJ2-3; d_gene: .; CDR3nt: TGTGCCAGCAAACCGGGACTCACTAGCACAGATACGCAGTATTTT; CDR3aa: CASKPGLTSTDTQYF
abundance: .; v_gene: TRBV3-1; j_gene: TRBJ2-1; d_gene: TRBD2; CDR3nt: TGTGCCAGCAGTCAAGCGGGGTATGAGCAGTTCTTC; CDR3aa: CASSQAGYEQFF
abundance: .; v_gene: TRBV7-2; j_gene: TRBJ2-1; d_gene: TRBD1; CDR3nt: TGTGCCAGCAGACAACAGGGGAGCTCCTACAATGAGCAGTTCTTC; CDR3aa: CASRQQGSSYNEQFF
abundance: few; v_gene: TRBV6-5; j_gene: TRBJ1-5; d_gene: .; CDR3nt: TGTGCCAGCAGTTACGGGCAGGGGAGCGATCAGCCCCAGCATTTT; CDR3aa: CASSYGQGSDQPQHF
abundance: few; v_gene: TRBV7-8; j_gene: TRBJ2-3; d_gene: .; CDR3nt: TGTGCCAGCAGCTCCTGGGGGGACGATACGCAGTATTTT; CDR3aa: CASSSWGDDTQYF
abundance: .; v_gene: TRBV5-1; j_gene: TRBJ2-7; d_gene: TRBD1; CDR3nt: TGCGCCAGCAGCGCCTCCGACAGGGCTGCGGACGAGCAGTACTTC; CDR3aa: CASSASDRAADEQYF
abundance: .; v_gene: TRBV10-3; j_gene: TRBJ2-1; d_gene: .; CDR3nt: TGTGCCATCAGTGAGTCTAGGATCGATGAGCAGTTCTTC; CDR3aa: CAISESRIDEQFF
abundance: .; v_gene: TRBV5-1; j_gene: TRBJ2-5; d_gene: .; CDR3nt: TGCGCCAACAGCACCTCTGGGAGTAGAGAAGAGACCCAGTACTTC; CDR3aa: CANSTSGSREETQYF
abundance: .; v_gene: TRBV29-1; j_gene: TRBJ1-6; d_gene: .; CDR3nt: TGCAGCCTCCTTCCACCGGCCCTACCCCATTCACCCCTCCACTTT; CDR3aa: CSLLPPALPHSPLHF